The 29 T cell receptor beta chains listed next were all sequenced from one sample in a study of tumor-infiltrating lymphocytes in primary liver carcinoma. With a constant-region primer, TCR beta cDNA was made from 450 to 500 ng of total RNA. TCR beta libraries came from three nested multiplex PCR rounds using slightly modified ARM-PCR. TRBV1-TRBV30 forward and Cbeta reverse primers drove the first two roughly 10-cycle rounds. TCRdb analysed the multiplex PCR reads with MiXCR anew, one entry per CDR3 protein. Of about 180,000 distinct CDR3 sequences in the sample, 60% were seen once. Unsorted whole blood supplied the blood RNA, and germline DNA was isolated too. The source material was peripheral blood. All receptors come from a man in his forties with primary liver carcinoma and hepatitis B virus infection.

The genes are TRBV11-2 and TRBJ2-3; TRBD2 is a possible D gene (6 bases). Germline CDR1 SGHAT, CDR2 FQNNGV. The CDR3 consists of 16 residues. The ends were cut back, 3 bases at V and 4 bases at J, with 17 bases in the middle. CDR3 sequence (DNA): TGTGCCAGCAGCTTTGTATTATCATGGGGGGCAGATACGCAGTATTTT. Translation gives CASSFVLSWGADTQYF.

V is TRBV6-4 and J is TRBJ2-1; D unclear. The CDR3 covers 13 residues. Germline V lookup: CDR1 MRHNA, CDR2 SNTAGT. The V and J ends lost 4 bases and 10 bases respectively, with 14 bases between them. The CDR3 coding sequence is TGTGCCAGCAGTGCGGACCCCTCGAGGGAGCAGTTCTTC. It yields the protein CASSADPSREQFF.

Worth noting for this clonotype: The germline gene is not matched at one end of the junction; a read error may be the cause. The CDR3 protein is CASSELTGADQETEYF. The CDR3 DNA follows: TGTGCCAGCAGTGAATTGACAGGGGCGGACCAAGAGACCGAGTACTTC. The chain uses TRBV25-1 and TRBJ2-5, with 8 bases identical to TRBD1. The CDR3 extends over 16 amino acids. The germline CDR1 and CDR2 sequences are MGHDK and SYGVNS.

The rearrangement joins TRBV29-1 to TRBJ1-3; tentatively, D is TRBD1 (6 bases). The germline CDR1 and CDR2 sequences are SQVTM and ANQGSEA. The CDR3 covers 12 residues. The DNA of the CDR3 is TGCAGAGTCTGGACAGAAAGAAACACCATATATTTT. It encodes CRVWTERNTIYF.

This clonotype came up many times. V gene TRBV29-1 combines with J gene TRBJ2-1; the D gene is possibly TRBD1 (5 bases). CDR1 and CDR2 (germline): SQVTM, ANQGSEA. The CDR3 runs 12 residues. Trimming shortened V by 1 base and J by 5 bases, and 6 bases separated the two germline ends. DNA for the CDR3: TGCAGCGTTGAAGGACAGCACAATGAGCAGTTCTTC. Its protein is CSVEGQHNEQFF.

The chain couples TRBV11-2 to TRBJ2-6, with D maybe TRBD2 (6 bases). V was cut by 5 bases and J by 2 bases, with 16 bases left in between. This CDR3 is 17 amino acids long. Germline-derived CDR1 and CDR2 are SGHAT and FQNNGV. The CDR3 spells CASSKWTNVPGANVLTF. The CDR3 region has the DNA TGTGCCAGCAGCAAATGGACTAATGTCCCTGGGGCCAACGTCCTGACTTTC. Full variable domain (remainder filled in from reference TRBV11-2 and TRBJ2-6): EAGVAQSPRYKIIEKRQSVAFWCNPISGHATLYWYQQILGQGPKLLIQFQNNGVVDDSQLPKDRFSAERLKGVDSTLKIQPAKLEDSAVYLCASSKWTNVPGANVLTFGAGSRLTVL.

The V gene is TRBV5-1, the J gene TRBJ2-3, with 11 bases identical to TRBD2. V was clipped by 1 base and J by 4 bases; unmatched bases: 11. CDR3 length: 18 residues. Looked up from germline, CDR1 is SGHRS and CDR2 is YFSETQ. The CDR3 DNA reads TGCGCCAGCAGCTTGTCGTCCACTAGCGGGAGAAGCTCAGATACGCAGTATTTT. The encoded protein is CASSLSSTSGRSSDTQYF.

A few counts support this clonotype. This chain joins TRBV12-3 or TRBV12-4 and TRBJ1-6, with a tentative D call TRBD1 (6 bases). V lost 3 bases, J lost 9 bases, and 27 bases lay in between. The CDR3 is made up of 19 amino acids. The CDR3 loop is CASSLRSWGGDRLSSPLHF. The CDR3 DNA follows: TGTGCCAGCAGTTTGCGTTCTTGGGGCGGAGACAGGTTGTCTTCACCCCTCCACTTT.

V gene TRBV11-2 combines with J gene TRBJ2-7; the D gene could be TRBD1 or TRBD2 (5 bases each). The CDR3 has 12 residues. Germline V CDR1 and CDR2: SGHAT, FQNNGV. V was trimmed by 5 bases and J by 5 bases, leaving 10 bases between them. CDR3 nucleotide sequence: TGTGCCAGCAGCCGGGACGACCACGAGCAGTACTTC. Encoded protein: CASSRDDHEQYF.

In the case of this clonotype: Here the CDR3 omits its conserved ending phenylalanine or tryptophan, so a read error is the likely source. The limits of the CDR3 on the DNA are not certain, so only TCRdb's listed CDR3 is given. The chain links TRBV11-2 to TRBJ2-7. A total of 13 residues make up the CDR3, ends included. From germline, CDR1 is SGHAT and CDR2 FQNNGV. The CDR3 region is CASSLFAAKEQHL.

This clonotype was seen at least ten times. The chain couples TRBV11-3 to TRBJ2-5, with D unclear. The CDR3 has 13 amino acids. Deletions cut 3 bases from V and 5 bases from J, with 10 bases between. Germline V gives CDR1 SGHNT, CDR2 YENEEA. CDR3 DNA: TGTGCCAGCAGCTTGCCGAACGAGGAGACCCAGTACTTC. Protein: CASSLPNEETQYF.

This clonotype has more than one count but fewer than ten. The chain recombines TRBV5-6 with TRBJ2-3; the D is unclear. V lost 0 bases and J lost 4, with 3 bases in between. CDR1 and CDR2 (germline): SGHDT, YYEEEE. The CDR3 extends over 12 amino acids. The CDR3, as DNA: TGTGCCAGCAGCTTGGTGGCAGATACGCAGTATTTT. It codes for CASSLVADTQYF.

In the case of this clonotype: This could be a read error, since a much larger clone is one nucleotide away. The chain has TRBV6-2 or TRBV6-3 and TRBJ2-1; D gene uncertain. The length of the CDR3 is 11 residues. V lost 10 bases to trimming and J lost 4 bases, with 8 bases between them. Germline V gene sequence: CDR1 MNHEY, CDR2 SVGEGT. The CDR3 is CANGPYNEQFF. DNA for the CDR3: TGTGCCAACGGCCCATACAATGAGCAGTTCTTC.

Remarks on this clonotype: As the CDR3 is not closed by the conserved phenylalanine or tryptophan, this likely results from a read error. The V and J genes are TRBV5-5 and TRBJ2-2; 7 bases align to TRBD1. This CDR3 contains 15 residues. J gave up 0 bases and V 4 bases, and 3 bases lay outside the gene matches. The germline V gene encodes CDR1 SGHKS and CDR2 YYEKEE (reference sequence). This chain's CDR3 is CASSQGTANTGELFY. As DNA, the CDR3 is TGTGCCAGCAGCCAAGGGACAGCGAACACCGGGGAGCTGTTTTAT.

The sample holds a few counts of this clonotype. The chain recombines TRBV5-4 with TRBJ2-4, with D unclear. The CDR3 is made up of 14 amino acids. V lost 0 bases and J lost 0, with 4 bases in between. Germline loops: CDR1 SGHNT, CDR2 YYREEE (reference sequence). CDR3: CASSLELAKNIQYF. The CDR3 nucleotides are TGTGCCAGCAGCTTGGAACTAGCCAAAAACATTCAGTACTTC.

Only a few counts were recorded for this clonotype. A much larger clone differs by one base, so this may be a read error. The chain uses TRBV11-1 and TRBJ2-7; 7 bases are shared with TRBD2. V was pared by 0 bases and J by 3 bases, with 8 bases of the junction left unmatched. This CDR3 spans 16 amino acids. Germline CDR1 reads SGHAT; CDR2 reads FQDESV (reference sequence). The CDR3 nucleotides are TGTGCCAGCAGCTTAGCGGATTCTAGCGGATTCTACGAGCAGTACTTC. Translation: CASSLADSSGFYEQYF.

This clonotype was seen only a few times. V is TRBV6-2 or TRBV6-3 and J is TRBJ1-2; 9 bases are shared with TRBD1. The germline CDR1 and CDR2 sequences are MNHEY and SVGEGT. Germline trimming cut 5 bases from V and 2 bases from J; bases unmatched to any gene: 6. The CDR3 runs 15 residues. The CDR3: CASSDPGTGNYGYTF. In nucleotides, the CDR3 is TGTGCCAGCAGTGACCCCGGGACAGGGAACTATGGCTACACCTTC.

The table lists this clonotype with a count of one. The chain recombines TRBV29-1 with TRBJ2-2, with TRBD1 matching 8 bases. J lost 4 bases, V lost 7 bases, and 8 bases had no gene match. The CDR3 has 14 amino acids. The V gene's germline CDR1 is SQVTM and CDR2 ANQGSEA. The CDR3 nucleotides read TGCAGCGCCACGGACAGGGTCGGCACCGGGGAGCTGTTTTTT. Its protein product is CSATDRVGTGELFF.

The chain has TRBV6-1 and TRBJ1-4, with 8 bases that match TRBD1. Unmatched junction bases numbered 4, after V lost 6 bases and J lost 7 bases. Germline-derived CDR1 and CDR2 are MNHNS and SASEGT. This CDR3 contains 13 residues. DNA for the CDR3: TGTGCCAGCAGGTCCGGGACAGGTGAAAAACTGTTTTTT. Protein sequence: CASRSGTGEKLFF.

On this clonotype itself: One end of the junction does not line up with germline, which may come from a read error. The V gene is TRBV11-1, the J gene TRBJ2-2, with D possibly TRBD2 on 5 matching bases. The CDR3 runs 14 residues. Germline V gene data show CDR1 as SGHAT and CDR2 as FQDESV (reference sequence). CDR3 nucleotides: TGTGTCAGCAATCCGAGAGGGAACACCCGGGAGCTGTTTTTT. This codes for CVSNPRGNTRELFF.

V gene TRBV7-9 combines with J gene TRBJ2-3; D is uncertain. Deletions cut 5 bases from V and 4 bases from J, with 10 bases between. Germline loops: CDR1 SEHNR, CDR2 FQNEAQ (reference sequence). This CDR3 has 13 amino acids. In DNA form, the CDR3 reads TGTGCCAGCAGCCCCCGCGTTTCAGATACGCAGTATTTT. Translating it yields CASSPRVSDTQYF. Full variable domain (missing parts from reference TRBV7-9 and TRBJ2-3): DTGVSQNPRHKITKRGQNVTFRCDPISEHNRLYWYRQTLGQGPEFLTYFQNEAQLEKSRLLSDRFSAERPKGSFSTLEIQRTEQGDSAMYLCASSPRVSDTQYFGPGTRLTVL.

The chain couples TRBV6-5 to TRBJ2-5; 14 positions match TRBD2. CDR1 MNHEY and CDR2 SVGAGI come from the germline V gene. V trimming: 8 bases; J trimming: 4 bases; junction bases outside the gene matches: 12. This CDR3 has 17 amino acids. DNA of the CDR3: TGTGCCAGCTCCGAGGGACTAGCGGGAGAGTGGGGAGAGACCCAGTACTTC. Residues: CASSEGLAGEWGETQYF.

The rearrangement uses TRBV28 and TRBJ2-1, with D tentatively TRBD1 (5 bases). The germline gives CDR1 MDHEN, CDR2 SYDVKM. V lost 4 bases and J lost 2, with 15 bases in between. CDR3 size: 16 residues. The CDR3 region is CASSSSGSPAYNEQFF. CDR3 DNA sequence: TGTGCCAGCAGTTCCTCAGGGTCCCCCGCCTACAATGAGCAGTTCTTC.

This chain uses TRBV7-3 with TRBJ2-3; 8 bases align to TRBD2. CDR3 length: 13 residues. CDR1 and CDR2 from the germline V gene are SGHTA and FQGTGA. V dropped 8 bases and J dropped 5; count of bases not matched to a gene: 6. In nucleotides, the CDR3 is TGTGCCAGCCAGCGGGAGAATGGAGATACGCAGTATTTT. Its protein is CASQRENGDTQYF.

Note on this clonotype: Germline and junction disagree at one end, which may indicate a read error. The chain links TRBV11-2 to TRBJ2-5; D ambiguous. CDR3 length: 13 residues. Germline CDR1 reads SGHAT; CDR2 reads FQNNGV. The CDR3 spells CDSSPGDLETQYF. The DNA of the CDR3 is TGTGACAGCAGCCCGGGTGACCTAGAGACCCAGTACTTC.

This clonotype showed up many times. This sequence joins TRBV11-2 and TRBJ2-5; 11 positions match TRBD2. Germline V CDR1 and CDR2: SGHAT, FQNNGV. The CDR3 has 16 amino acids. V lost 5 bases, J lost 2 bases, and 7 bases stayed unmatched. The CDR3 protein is CASSPGTSGLQETQYF. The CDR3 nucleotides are TGTGCCAGCAGCCCTGGGACTAGCGGCTTACAAGAGACCCAGTACTTC.

The CDR3 region is CASKEQATYEQYF. The CDR3 DNA reads TGTGCCAGCAAGGAACAGGCTACCTACGAGCAGTACTTC. V gene TRBV6-5 combines with J gene TRBJ2-7; D is perhaps TRBD1 (5 bases). V lost 7 bases to trimming and J lost 2 bases, with 12 bases between them. Germline CDR1 and CDR2: MNHEY and SVGAGI. This CDR3 has 13 residues.

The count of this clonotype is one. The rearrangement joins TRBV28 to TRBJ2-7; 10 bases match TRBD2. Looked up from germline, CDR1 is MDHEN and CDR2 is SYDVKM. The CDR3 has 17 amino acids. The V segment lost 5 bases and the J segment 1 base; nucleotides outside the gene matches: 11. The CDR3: CASSIQVLAGSSYEQYF. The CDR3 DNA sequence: TGTGCCAGCAGTATACAGGTACTAGCGGGATCGTCCTACGAGCAGTACTTC. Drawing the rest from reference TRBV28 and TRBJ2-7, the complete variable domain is DVKVTQSSRYLVKRTGEKVFLECVQDMDHENMFWYRQDPGLGLRLIYFSYDVKMKEKGDIPEGYSVSREKKERFSLILESASTNQTSMYLCASSIQVLAGSSYEQYFGPGTRLTVT.

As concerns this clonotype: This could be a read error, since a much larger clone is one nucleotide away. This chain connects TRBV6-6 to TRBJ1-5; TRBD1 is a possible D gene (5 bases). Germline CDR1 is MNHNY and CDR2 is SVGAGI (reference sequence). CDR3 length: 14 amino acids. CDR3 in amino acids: CASSYGHFNRPQHF. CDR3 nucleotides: TGTGCCAGCAGTTACGGACACTTCAATCGGCCCCAGCATTTT.